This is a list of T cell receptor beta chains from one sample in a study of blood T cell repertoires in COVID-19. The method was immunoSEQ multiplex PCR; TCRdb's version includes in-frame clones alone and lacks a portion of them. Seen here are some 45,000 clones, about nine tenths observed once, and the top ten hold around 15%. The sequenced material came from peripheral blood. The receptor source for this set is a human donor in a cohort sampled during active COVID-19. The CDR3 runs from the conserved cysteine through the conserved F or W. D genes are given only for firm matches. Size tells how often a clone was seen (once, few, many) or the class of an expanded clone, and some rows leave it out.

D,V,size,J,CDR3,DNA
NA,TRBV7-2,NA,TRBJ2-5,CASSSYLAETQYF,TGTGCCAGCAGCTCTTATCTAGCGGAGACCCAGTACTTC
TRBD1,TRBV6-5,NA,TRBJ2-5,CASSADRGRETQYF,TGTGCCAGCAGCGCGGACAGGGGGCGGGAGACCCAGTACTTC
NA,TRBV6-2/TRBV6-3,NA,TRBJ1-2,CASSRGGSGYTF,TGTGCCAGCAGCAGGGGAGGGTCCGGCTACACCTTC
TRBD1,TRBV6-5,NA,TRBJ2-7,CASSPTGGAGYEQYF,TGTGCCAGCAGTCCGACAGGGGGCGCAGGGTACGAGCAGTACTTC
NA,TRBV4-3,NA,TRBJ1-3,CASSQDRGNTIYF,TGCGCCAGCAGCCAAGACAGGGGAAACACCATATATTTT
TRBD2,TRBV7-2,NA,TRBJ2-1,CASSLGGGSYNEQFF,TGTGCCAGCAGCTTAGGCGGGGGCTCCTACAATGAGCAGTTCTTC
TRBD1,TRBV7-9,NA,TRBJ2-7,CASSLTRGQDYEQYF,TGTGCCAGCAGCTTAACGCGCGGACAGGACTACGAGCAGTACTTC
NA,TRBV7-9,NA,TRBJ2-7,CASSMTGASYEQYF,TGTGCCAGCAGCATGACGGGTGCCTCCTACGAGCAGTACTTC
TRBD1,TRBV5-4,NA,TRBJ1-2,CASSVTGARYGYTF,TGTGCCAGCAGCGTTACAGGGGCCCGCTATGGCTACACCTTC
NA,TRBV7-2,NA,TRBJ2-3,CASSYRTDTDTQYF,TGTGCCAGCAGCTACCGGACAGATACAGATACGCAGTATTTT
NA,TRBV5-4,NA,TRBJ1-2,CASSLVDSRNGYTF,TGTGCCAGCAGCCTGGTTGACAGCCGGAATGGCTACACCTTC
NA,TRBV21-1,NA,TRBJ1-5,CASSNRSGQPQHF,TGTGCCAGCAGCAATAGGAGCGGGCAGCCCCAGCATTTT
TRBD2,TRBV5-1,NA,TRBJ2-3,CASSLTSGNTDTQYF,TGCGCCAGCAGCTTGACTAGCGGGAACACAGATACGCAGTATTTT
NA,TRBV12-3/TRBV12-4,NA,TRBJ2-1,CASSLTRSNEQFF,TGTGCCAGCAGTTTAACTCGTTCCAATGAGCAGTTCTTC
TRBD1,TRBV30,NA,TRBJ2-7,CAWSVLEGAESF,TGTGCCTGGAGTGTTTTAGAGGGGGCGGAGAGCTTC
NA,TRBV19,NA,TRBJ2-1,CASSTRPGNEQFF,TGTGCCAGTAGTACCCGCCCGGGGAATGAGCAGTTCTTC
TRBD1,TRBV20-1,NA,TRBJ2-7,CSARDRGFQYF,TGCAGTGCCAGGGACAGGGGATTCCAGTACTTC
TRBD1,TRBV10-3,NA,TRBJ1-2,CAINAQGQSYGYTF,TGTGCCATCAATGCCCAGGGACAGAGTTATGGCTACACCTTC
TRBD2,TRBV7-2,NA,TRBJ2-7,CASSSSGSSYEQYF,TGTGCCAGCAGCTCTAGCGGTAGCTCCTACGAGCAGTACTTC
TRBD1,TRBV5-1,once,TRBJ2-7,CASSLARDRGAYEQYF,TGCGCCAGCAGCTTGGCCCGGGACAGGGGTGCCTACGAGCAGTACTTC
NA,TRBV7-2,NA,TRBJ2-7,CASSISYGQYEQYF,TGTGCCAGCAGCATATCATACGGACAGTACGAGCAGTACTTC
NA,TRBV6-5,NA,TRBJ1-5,CASSYSSGEGQPQHF,TGTGCCAGCAGTTACTCGTCAGGGGAGGGTCAGCCCCAGCATTTT
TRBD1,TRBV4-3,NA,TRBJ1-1,CASGGQTNTEAFF,TGCGCCAGCGGGGGACAGACGAACACTGAAGCTTTCTTT
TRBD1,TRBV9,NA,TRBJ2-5,CASSVGDSYYQETQYF,TGTGCCAGCAGCGTAGGGGACAGTTATTACCAAGAGACCCAGTACTTC
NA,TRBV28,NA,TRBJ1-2,CASSPGGAYNYGYTF,TGTGCCAGCAGTCCCGGAGGGGCCTATAACTATGGCTACACCTTC
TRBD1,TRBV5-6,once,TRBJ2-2,CASSSRDRGRNTGELFF,TGTGCCAGCAGCTCCCGGGACAGGGGTCGGAACACCGGGGAGCTGTTTTTT
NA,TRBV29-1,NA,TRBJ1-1,CSVEGRGLEAFF,TGCAGCGTTGAAGGGCGAGGACTTGAAGCTTTCTTT
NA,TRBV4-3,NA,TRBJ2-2,CASSQETKTGELFF,TGCGCCAGCAGCCAAGAGACAAAAACCGGGGAGCTGTTTTTT
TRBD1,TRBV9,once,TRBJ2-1,CASSVKGAQNEQFF,TGTGCCAGCAGCGTAAAGGGGGCGCAAAATGAGCAGTTCTTC
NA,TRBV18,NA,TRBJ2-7,CASSPPTGQGRQYF,TGTGCCAGCTCACCACCGACAGGCCAGGGGAGGCAGTACTTC